The 6 T cell receptor beta chains reported below all come from one sample, sequenced in a study of cytomegalovirus exposure and HLA in healthy donors. The PCR was carried out with 60 Vbeta primers and 13 Jbeta primers. TCRdb's table, derived via immunoSEQ multiplex PCR, lists solely in-frame clones and lacks some. This sample yields some 200,000 clones, of which around 85% are seen a single time; 3.8% belongs to the top ten. Sequenced sample: PBMCs. The receptors shown here come from a man aged 50 or older in good health and CMV-seronegative.

This chain uses TRBV29-1 with TRBJ2-3; TRBD1 matches at 7 bases. Germline V CDR1 and CDR2: SQVTM, ANQGSEA. Trimming at V came to 7 bases and at J to 3 bases, leaving 7 bases not matched to a gene. The CDR3 extends over 13 amino acids. The chain's CDR3 is CSARQGGTDTQYF. DNA of the CDR3: TGCAGCGCAAGACAGGGTGGTACAGATACGCAGTATTTT.

The sample holds one count of this clone. The rearrangement uses TRBV5-1 and TRBJ2-5, with 11 bases lining up with TRBD2. The CDR3 sequence is 16 residues long. J gave up 11 bases and V 4 bases, and 16 bases lay outside the gene matches. Germline V gene sequence: CDR1 SGHRS, CDR2 YFSETQ. CDR3 sequence reads: CASSPASGGTPQEQYF. The DNA of the CDR3 is TGCGCCAGCAGCCCGGCTAGCGGGGGGACTCCCCAGGAGCAGTACTTC.

This clone appeared a few times. The J gene is TRBJ1-2, the V gene TRBV5-5; D remains ambiguous. Germline V gene sequence: CDR1 SGHKS, CDR2 YYEKEE (reference sequence). The CDR3 has 14 amino acids. Trimming took 5 bases from V and 4 from J, leaving 15 bases between them. CDR3 nucleotide sequence: TGTGCCAGCAGGCCTGGAAATCTAGTCTATGGCTACACCTTC. This encodes CASRPGNLVYGYTF.

Points on this clone: The identical CDR3 is also encoded by other nucleotide sequences in the sample. V and J are TRBV18 and TRBJ2-3, with D possibly being TRBD1 (5 bases). The CDR3 sequence is 15 residues long. V was pared by 1 base and J by 0 bases, with 8 bases between. Germline values: CDR1 KGHSH, CDR2 LQKENI. For the CDR3, the DNA is TGTGCCAGCTCACCACTATCAGGGAGCACAGATACGCAGTATTTT. This sequence encodes CASSPLSGSTDTQYF.

The chain recombines TRBV27 with TRBJ2-5; possibly TRBD2 for D (6 bases). This CDR3 contains 14 residues. Trimming took off 5 bases at V and 3 bases at J, with 13 bases between the two ends. Per germline, CDR1 MNHEY and CDR2 SMNVEV (reference sequence). The CDR3 protein is CASSTRDSKETQYF. The DNA for the CDR3 is TGTGCCAGCAGTACCCGGGACTCCAAAGAGACCCAGTACTTC.

This sequence joins TRBV19 and TRBJ2-6, with a weak D call TRBD2 (5 bases). Germline CDR1 LNHDA, CDR2 SQIVND (reference sequence). The CDR3 runs to 17 residues. Trimming left V 3 bases short and J 0 bases short, with 12 bases between. CDR3 nucleotides: TGTGCCAGTAGTATCCCGGGATCTTTCTCTGGGGCCAACGTCCTGACTTTC. Amino acids: CASSIPGSFSGANVLTF.